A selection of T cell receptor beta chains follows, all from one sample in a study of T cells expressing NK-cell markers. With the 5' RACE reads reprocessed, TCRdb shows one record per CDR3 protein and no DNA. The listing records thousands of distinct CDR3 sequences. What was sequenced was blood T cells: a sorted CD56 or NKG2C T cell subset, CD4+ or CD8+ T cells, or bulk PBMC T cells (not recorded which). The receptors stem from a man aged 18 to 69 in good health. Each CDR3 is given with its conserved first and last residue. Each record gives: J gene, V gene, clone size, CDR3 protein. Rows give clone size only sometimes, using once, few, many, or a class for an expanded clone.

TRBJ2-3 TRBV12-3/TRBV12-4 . CASSLNSGGADTQYF
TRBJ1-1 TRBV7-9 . CASRTGTEAFF
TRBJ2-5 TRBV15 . CATRDRGGETQYF
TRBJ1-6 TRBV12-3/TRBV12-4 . CASKPKYSNSPLHF
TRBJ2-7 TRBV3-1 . CASSSTFWGGGYEQYF
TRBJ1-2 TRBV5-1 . CASSLGFGYTF
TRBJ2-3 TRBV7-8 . CASSPRTRSTDTQYF
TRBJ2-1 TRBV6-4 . CASSATGAGAYNEQFF
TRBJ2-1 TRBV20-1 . CSAPRDRDYNEQFF
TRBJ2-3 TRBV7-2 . CASSYVGVADTQYF
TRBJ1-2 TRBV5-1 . CASSLGGGSFYGYTF
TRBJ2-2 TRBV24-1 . CATSDHRQDTGELFF
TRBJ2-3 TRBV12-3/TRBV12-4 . CASSPRPGGGTDTQYF
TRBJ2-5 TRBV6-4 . CASSEHPGQGTETQYF
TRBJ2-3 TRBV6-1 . CASSVTSGGTDTQYF
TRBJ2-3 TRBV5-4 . CASSLSRGNTQYF
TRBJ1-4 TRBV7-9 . CASSRGQSNEKLFF
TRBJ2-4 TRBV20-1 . CSASPPTPPKNIQYF
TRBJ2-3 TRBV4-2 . CASSQDLSGGPTGDTQYF
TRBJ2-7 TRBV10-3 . CAIRGDRPPYEQYF
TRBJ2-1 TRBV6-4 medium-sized CASSETSGGVNEQFF
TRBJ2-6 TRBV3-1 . CASSQQGSYSGANVLTF
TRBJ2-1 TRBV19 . CASLGSLTSIGEQFF
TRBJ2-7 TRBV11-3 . CASSPGSGDHEQYF